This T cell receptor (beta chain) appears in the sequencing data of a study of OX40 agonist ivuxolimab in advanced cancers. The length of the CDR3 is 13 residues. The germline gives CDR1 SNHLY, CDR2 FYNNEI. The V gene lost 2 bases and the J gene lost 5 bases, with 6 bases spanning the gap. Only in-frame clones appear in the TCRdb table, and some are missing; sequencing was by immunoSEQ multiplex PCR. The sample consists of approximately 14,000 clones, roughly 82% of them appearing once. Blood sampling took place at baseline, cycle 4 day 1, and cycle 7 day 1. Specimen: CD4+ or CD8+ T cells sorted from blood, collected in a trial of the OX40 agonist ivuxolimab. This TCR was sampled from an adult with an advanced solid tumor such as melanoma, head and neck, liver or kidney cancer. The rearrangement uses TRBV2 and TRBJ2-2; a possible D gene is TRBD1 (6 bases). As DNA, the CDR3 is TGTGCCAGCAGTGAAACAGGGACCGGGGAGCTGTTTTTT. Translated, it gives CASSETGTGELFF.